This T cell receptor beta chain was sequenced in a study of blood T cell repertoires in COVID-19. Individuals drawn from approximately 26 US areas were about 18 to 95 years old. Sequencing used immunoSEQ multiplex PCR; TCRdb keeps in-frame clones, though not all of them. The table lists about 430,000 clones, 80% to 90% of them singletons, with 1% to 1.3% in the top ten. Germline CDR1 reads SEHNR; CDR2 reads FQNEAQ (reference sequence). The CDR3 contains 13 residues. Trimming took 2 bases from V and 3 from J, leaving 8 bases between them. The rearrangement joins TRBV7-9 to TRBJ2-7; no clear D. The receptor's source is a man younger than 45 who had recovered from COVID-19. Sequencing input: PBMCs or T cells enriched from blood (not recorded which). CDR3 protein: CASSLRVDYEQYF. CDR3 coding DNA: TGTGCCAGCAGCTTACGGGTAGACTACGAGCAGTACTTC.